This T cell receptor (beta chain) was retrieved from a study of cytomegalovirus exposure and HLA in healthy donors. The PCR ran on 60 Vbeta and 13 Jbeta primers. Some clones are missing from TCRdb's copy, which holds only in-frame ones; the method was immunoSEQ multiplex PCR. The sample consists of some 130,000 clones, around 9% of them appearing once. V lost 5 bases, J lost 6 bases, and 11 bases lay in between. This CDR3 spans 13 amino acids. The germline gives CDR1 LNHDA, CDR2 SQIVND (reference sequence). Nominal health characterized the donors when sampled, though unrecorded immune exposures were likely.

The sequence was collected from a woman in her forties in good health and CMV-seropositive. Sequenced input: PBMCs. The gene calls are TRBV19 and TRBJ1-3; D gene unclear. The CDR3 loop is CASSLGVSNTIYF. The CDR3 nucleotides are TGTGCCAGTAGTTTGGGCGTGTCAAACACCATATATTTT.